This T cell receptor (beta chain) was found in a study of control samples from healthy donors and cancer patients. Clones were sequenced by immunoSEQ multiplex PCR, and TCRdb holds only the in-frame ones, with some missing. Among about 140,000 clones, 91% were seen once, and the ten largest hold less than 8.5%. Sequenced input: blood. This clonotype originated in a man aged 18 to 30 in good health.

The CDR3 loop reads CASSLDSGDGYGYTF. In nucleotides, the CDR3 is TGTGCCAGCAGCTTGGACTCAGGGGATGGGTATGGCTACACCTTC. This chain uses TRBV5-4 with TRBJ1-2; tentative D call: TRBD1 (6 bases). Germline-derived CDR1 and CDR2 are SGHNT and YYREEE (reference sequence). The CDR3 is made up of 15 amino acids. The ends were cut back, 0 bases at V and 5 bases at J, with 14 bases in the middle.